This is a list of T cell receptor beta chains from one sample in a study of beta chain features in type 1 diabetes. Some clones are missing from TCRdb's copy, which holds only in-frame ones; the method was immunoSEQ multiplex PCR. The sample records roughly 450,000 clones, approximately 10% being singletons. Sequencing was carried out using naive CD4+ T cells from blood. All receptors derive from a woman aged 18-29 years in good health. The CDR3 runs from the conserved cysteine through the conserved F or W. Fields, in order: V gene, clone size, J gene, CDR3 length, D gene, CDR3 protein, CDR3 DNA. The D gene is left open where the match is weak. Expanded clones are given a class, and other clones once, few, many or no size at all.

V gene: TRBV7-9; clone size: NA; J gene: TRBJ2-5; CDR3 length: 11; D gene: NA; CDR3 protein: CASSPKETQYF; CDR3 DNA: TGTGCCAGCAGCCCTAAGGAGACCCAGTACTTC
V gene: TRBV7-9; clone size: few; J gene: TRBJ2-1; CDR3 length: 15; D gene: NA; CDR3 protein: CASSLAGGAYNEQFF; CDR3 DNA: TGTGCCAGCAGCTTAGCTGGCGGCGCCTACAATGAGCAGTTCTTC
V gene: TRBV25-1; clone size: few; J gene: TRBJ2-1; CDR3 length: 11; D gene: NA; CDR3 protein: CASTESNEQFF; CDR3 DNA: TGTGCCAGCACCGAATCGAATGAGCAGTTCTTC
V gene: TRBV2; clone size: few; J gene: TRBJ2-3; CDR3 length: 16; D gene: TRBD1; CDR3 protein: CASKPLRDRVTDTQYF; CDR3 DNA: TGTGCCAGCAAACCACTAAGGGACAGGGTAACCGATACGCAGTATTTT
V gene: TRBV13; clone size: NA; J gene: TRBJ1-1; CDR3 length: 11; D gene: NA; CDR3 protein: CASSARQEAFF; CDR3 DNA: TGTGCCAGCAGCGCGCGTCAGGAAGCTTTCTTT
V gene: TRBV10-3; clone size: few; J gene: TRBJ2-1; CDR3 length: 16; D gene: NA; CDR3 protein: CAISELRTEPYNEQFF; CDR3 DNA: TGTGCCATCAGTGAGTTAAGAACCGAGCCTTACAATGAGCAGTTCTTC
V gene: TRBV20-1; clone size: NA; J gene: TRBJ2-4; CDR3 length: 10; D gene: NA; CDR3 protein: CSAKKNIQYF; CDR3 DNA: TGCAGTGCTAAGAAAAACATTCAGTACTTC
V gene: TRBV27; clone size: few; J gene: TRBJ2-4; CDR3 length: 17; D gene: NA; CDR3 protein: CASSTVRGSRAKNIQYF; CDR3 DNA: TGTGCCAGCAGTACTGTCAGGGGATCCCGAGCCAAAAACATTCAGTACTTC
V gene: TRBV7-2; clone size: few; J gene: TRBJ1-5; CDR3 length: 12; D gene: NA; CDR3 protein: CASSLRDQPQHF; CDR3 DNA: TGTGCCAGCAGCTTAAGGGATCAGCCCCAGCATTTT
V gene: TRBV11-3; clone size: NA; J gene: TRBJ2-7; CDR3 length: 15; D gene: TRBD2; CDR3 protein: CASSLGELAGGEQYF; CDR3 DNA: TGTGCCAGCAGCTTAGGGGAGCTAGCGGGAGGCGAGCAGTACTTC
V gene: TRBV9; clone size: once; J gene: TRBJ2-3; CDR3 length: 16; D gene: NA; CDR3 protein: CASSPPGASVRPTQYF; CDR3 DNA: TGTGCCAGCAGCCCCCCGGGGGCTAGCGTGCGACCTACGCAGTATTTT
V gene: TRBV6-1; clone size: NA; J gene: TRBJ2-7; CDR3 length: 13; D gene: NA; CDR3 protein: CASSVTDPTEQYF; CDR3 DNA: TGTGCCAGCAGTGTAACGGACCCTACCGAGCAGTACTTC